This T cell receptor beta chain emerged from a study of regulatory T cells in long-lasting Graves disease (TCRdb year 2021). About the full investigation: To count as having persistent Graves' disease, a patient had to have received antithyroid drug treatment for over 5 years with TSH receptor autoantibodies remaining persistently positive. A total of about 35 samples underwent TCR sequencing, from about 13 patients with persistent Graves' disease and approximately 20 patients with newly diagnosed Graves' disease. Peripheral blood TCR sequencing and RNA sequencing compared persistent Graves' disease patients with newly diagnosed Graves' disease patients. The study was registered as a clinical trial and conducted in China. Antithyroid drugs had been taken for 8.5 to 13 years on average by persistent Graves' disease patients in the clinical cohort.

The research as a whole found: Only peripheral blood was studied, because thyroid tissue, the primary lesion, was inaccessible. More public clonotypes were shared among persistent patients (about 2,800) than among newly diagnosed patients (roughly 1,000). As a limitation, the authors acknowledged that the small sample size may reduce accuracy. Sequencing and analysis were restricted to the TCR beta chain. Persistent Graves' disease patients showed lower TCR Shannon entropy and fewer highly expanded clones than newly diagnosed patients, suggesting clonal expansion. Preferential use of TRBV28, TRBJ1-2 and TRBJ2-5 was observed in persistent disease, whereas TRBV20-1 and TRBJ2-1 were favored in newly diagnosed disease.

Library preparation was by multiplex PCR. The reads were generated on an Illumina HiSeq 4000. iRepertoire HTBI primers and Arm-PCR amplification of CDR3 regions were used to construct TCR beta libraries. Before sequencing, the PCR products underwent gel purification. Concerning the study's data processing: Gene usage analysis of CDR3 amino acid clonotypes relied on the approximately 60 TRBV and around 13 TRBJ segments identified across samples. COPE and FqMerger were used to merge the filtered high-quality paired reads into contigs. BLAST was used to align contigs to IMGT TRBV, TRBD and TRBJ reference genes, and CDR3 was defined according to IMGT. Clonotypes above 0.1% frequency were classified as highly expanded clones. Repertoire diversity was measured by Shannon entropy, and V-J evenness by the Gini coefficient. Public clonotypes were defined as clonotypes shared by more than one individual. The public reads were reprocessed in TCRdb via fastp at Q25 and MiXCR, keeping in-frame beta chains. For every CDR3 protein sequence, its rows merge into one entry that carries the most common genes and DNA. Clone size and V and J calls follow TCRdb, not the original study. The sample includes roughly 700,000 distinct CDR3 sequences, with about 32% observed a single time. 40% to 50% of the sample rests with the top ten.

The time point label, read with the paper, signifies: persistent/refractory GD, antithyroid drugs over 5 years with positive TRAb. RNA was extracted from PBMCs in TRIzol for both TCR sequencing and RNA sequencing. The diagnosis of Graves' disease followed American Thyroid Association guidelines. Patients for the study were recruited at an endocrinology department in Xi'an, China. From each patient, 7.5 to 10 milliliters of peripheral blood was collected into an EDTA anticoagulant tube. Ficoll Paque Plus density gradient separation was used to isolate PBMCs, and no further T cell sorting was performed. RNA quality was checked with an Agilent 2100 Bioanalyzer and agarose gel, and concentration with a NanoDrop 2000. CDR1 and CDR2 were assigned from the germline V gene (reference sequence) as DFQATT and SNEGSKA. The CDR3, from cysteine to phenylalanine, totals 13 residues. Only CDR3 DNA remains: 39 bases, in frame from the first base. Trimming costs V 3 bases and J 0 bases, and their ends lie 9 bases apart.

Worth noting for this clonotype: Its antigen remains unidentified. The sample holds no much larger clone one base away, and base qualities are not on file.

The chain is encoded by TRBV20-1 joined to TRBJ2-7; no confident D gene assignment can be made. The input for sequencing was peripheral blood mononuclear cells (PBMCs), taken when the disease was refractory, from a patient treated with antithyroid drugs. The sequence was collected from a female donor with Graves disease. The bases read TGCAGTGCTAGCCCCACATACTCCTACGAGCAGTACTTC. Its protein reads: CSASPTYSYEQYF.